The T cell receptor beta chain described here comes from a study of neoadjuvant nivolumab and ipilimumab in lung cancer. Germline V gene sequence: CDR1 MNHNS, CDR2 SASEGT. This CDR3 spans 15 amino acids. V was clipped by 2 bases and J by 15 bases; unmatched bases: 13. Generated by immunoSEQ multiplex PCR, the TCRdb table keeps only in-frame clones and is missing some. The sample carries 39,000 or so clones, 75% to 90% recorded once. This clone was observed a few times. The clonotype comes from an adult with non-small cell lung cancer. This specimen consisted of peripheral blood, obtained before neoadjuvant nivolumab, alone or with ipilimumab. This sequence joins TRBV6-1 and TRBJ2-1; 10 nucleotides align to TRBD1. CDR3 in amino acids: CASSEPGQGTCLVFF. DNA of the CDR3: TGTGCCAGCAGTGAACCGGGACAGGGGACTTGTTTGGTGTTCTTC.